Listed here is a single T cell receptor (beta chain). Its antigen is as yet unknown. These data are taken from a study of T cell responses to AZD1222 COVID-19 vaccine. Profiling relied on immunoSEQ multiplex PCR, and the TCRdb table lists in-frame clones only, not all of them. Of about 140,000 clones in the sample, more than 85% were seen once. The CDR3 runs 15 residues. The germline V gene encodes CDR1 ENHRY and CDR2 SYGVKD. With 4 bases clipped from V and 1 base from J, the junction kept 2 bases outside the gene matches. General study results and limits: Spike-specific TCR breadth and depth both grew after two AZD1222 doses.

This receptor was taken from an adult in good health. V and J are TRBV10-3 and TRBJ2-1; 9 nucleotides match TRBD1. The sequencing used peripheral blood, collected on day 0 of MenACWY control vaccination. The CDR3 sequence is CAISGTGASYNEQFF. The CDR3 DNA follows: TGTGCCATCAGTGGGACAGGGGCATCCTACAATGAGCAGTTCTTC.